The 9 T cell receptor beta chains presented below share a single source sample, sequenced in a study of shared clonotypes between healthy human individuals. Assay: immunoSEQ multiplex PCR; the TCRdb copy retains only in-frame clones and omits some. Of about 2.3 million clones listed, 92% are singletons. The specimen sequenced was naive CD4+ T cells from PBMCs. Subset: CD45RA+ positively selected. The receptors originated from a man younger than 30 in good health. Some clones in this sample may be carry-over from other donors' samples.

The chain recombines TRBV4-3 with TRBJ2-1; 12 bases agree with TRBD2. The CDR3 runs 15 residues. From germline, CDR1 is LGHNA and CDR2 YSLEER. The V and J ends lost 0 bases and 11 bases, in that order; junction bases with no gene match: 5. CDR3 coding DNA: TGCGCCAGCAGCCAAGAGCTAGCGGGAGGGACTAAGCAGTTCTTC. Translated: CASSQELAGGTKQFF.

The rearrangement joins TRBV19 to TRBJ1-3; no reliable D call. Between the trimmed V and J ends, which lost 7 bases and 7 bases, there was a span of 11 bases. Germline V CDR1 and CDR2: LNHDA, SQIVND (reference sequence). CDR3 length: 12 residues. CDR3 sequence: CASIGYGNTIYF. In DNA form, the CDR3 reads TGTGCCAGTATCGGCTATGGGAACACCATATATTTT.

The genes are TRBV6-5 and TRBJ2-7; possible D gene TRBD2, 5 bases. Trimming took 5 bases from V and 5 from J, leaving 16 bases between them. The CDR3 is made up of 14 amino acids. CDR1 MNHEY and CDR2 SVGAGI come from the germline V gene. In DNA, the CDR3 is TGTGCCAGCAGTGTAACGGACTTCGAGCACGAGCAGTACTTC. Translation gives CASSVTDFEHEQYF.

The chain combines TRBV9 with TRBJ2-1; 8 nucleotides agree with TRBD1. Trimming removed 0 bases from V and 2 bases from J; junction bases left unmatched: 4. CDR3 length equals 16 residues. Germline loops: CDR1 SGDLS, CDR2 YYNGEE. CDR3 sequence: CASSVVGTGPYNEQFF. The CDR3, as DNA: TGTGCCAGCAGCGTAGTCGGGACAGGACCCTACAATGAGCAGTTCTTC.

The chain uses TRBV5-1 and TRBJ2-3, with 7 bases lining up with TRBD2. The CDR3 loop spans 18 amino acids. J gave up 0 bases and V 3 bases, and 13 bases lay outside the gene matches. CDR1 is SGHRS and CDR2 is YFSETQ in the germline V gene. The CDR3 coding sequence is TGCGCCAGCAGCTCCCAGGGCCTAGCGGTTTCTAGCACAGATACGCAGTATTTT. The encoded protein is CASSSQGLAVSSTDTQYF.

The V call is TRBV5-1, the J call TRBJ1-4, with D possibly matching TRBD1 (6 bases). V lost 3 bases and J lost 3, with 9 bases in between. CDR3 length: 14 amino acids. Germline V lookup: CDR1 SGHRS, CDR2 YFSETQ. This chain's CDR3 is CASSSDRPNEKLFF. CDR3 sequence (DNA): TGCGCCAGCAGCTCGGACAGACCTAATGAAAAACTGTTTTTT.

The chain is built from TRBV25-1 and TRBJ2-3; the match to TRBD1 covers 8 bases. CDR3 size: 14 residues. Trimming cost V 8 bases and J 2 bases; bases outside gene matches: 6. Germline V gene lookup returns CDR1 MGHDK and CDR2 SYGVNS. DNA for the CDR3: TGTGCCAGCGCCCCCAGGGGGCACACAGATACGCAGTATTTT. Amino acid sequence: CASAPRGHTDTQYF. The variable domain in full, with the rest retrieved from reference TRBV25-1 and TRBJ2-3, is EADIYQTPRYLVIGTGKKITLECSQTMGHDKMYWYQQDPGMELHLIHYSYGVNSTEKGDLSSESTVSRIRTEHFPLTLESARPSHTSQYLCASAPRGHTDTQYFGPGTRLTVL.

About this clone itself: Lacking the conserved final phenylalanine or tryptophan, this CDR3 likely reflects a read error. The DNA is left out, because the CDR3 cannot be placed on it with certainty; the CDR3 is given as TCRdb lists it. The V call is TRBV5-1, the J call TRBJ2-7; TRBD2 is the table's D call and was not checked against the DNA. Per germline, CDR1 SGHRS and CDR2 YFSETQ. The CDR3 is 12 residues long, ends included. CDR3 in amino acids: CASSGTGLAGVL.

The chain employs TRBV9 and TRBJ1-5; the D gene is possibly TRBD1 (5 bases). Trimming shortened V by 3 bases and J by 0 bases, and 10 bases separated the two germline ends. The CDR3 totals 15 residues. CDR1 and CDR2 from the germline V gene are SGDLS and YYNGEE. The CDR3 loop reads CASSAGPNSNQPQHF. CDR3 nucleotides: TGTGCCAGCAGCGCGGGACCAAATAGCAATCAGCCCCAGCATTTT.